The 13 T cell receptor beta chains given below trace back to one sample, sequenced in a study of blood T cells in healthy people across ages. A second PCR, run for 7 to 11 cycles, used a sample-barcoded 5' primer plus a J-beta primer mix. A single record per CDR3 protein comes from TCRdb applying MiXCR to the 5' RACE reads. Altogether 1.5 million to 2 million distinct CDR3 sequences are present, roughly a third being singletons, with the ten largest covering 11%. The sample comprised blood. The receptor source for this set is a woman aged 30 to 39 in good health.

V usage is TRBV12-3 or TRBV12-4 and J usage is TRBJ2-1, with no clear D. This CDR3 has 14 amino acids. V lost 2 bases and J 6 bases, leaving 11 bases between the germline ends. The CDR3 spells CASSLYVLGNEQFF. The DNA of the CDR3 is TGTGCCAGCAGTTTATACGTGTTGGGCAATGAGCAGTTCTTC.

This chain joins TRBV5-1 and TRBJ2-7; D is perhaps TRBD1 (5 bases). V lost 1 base to trimming and J lost 6 bases, with 14 bases between them. This CDR3 has 14 amino acids. Germline V gives CDR1 SGHRS, CDR2 YFSETQ. Here the CDR3 reads CASSLHQGSGEQYF. The CDR3 DNA sequence: TGCGCCAGCAGCTTGCATCAGGGATCGGGCGAGCAGTACTTC.

This rearrangement joins TRBV10-3 to TRBJ2-1, with D possibly TRBD2 on 7 matching bases. The germline CDR1 and CDR2 sequences are ENHRY and SYGVKD. The CDR3 loop spans 16 amino acids. The V end was cut by 2 bases, the J end by 7 bases, with 18 bases between. CDR3 region: CAISERGEGPFNEQFF. CDR3 sequence (DNA): TGTGCCATCAGTGAGAGGGGGGAGGGCCCGTTTAATGAGCAGTTCTTC.

Points on this clonotype: Germline is not matched at one junction end, which may reflect a read error. The chain links TRBV12-3 or TRBV12-4 to TRBJ1-5; weak D call: TRBD1 (6 bases). The CDR3 runs 14 residues. This CDR3 reads CAGSVRGGRQPQHF. Here the CDR3 DNA reads TGTGCCGGCAGTGTCCGCGGGGGCAGGCAGCCCCAGCATTTT.

The chain uses TRBV7-9 and TRBJ2-1; D perhaps matches TRBD1 (6 bases). The CDR3 totals 12 residues. V shed 4 bases and J shed 10 bases, with 11 bases lying between them. Germline CDR1 reads SEHNR; CDR2 reads FQNEAQ (reference sequence). As DNA, the CDR3 is TGTGCCAGCAGCTCGAGCAGGGGCGAGCAGTTCTTC. Amino acids: CASSSSRGEQFF.

The J gene is TRBJ2-3, the V gene TRBV24-1; no clear D. Germline V gene data show CDR1 as KGHDR and CDR2 as SFDVKD. The length of the CDR3 is 15 residues. The V gene lost 1 base and the J gene lost 1 base, with 8 bases spanning the gap. This CDR3 is CATSDFRQGTDTQYF. The CDR3, as DNA: TGTGCCACCAGTGATTTCCGGCAGGGCACAGATACGCAGTATTTT.

There are a few counts of this clonotype. The rearrangement joins TRBV6-4 to TRBJ2-1; TRBD2 agrees at 13 bases. The CDR3 totals 17 residues. Germline-derived CDR1 and CDR2 are MRHNA and SNTAGT. With V trimmed by 4 bases and J by 8 bases, 11 bases remained unmatched. This chain's CDR3 is CASSALTSGRPPDEQFF. The CDR3 DNA is TGTGCCAGCAGTGCCTTGACTAGCGGGAGGCCTCCCGATGAGCAGTTCTTC.

This clonotype was seen ten or more times. This chain uses TRBV10-3 with TRBJ2-3, with 7 bases matching TRBD2. The CDR3 has 16 amino acids. Germline lookup yields CDR1 ENHRY and CDR2 SYGVKD. The V gene end was trimmed by 1 base and the J gene end by 3 bases; junction bases not matched to a gene: 7. CDR3 protein: CAISEFSSGGTDTQYF. DNA for the CDR3: TGTGCCATCAGTGAGTTTTCTAGCGGTGGGACAGATACGCAGTATTTT.

This chain links TRBV12-3 or TRBV12-4 with TRBJ1-1; a weak D match, TRBD1 (5 bases). The CDR3 sequence is 16 residues long. V lost 5 bases to trimming and J lost 2 bases, with 18 bases between them. CDR3 residues: CASSSPPGTINTEAFF. The CDR3 coding sequence is TGTGCCAGCAGTAGCCCGCCAGGGACCATCAACACTGAAGCTTTCTTT.

This clonotype turned up a few times. V is TRBV7-9 and J is TRBJ2-7; D gene unclear. This CDR3 has 15 residues. With 5 bases removed from V and 6 bases from J, the gap between germline ends came to 20 bases. Germline V gene data show CDR1 as SEHNR and CDR2 as FQNEAQ (reference sequence). This chain's CDR3 is CASSAKSLGNSEQYF. The CDR3 coding sequence is TGTGCCAGCAGCGCAAAATCTCTGGGGAACAGCGAGCAGTACTTC.

This clonotype has just a few counts. DNA of the CDR3: TGTGCCAGCAGTTACTCGGAGGGGGCCGGGGGCTACACCTTC. Amino acid sequence: CASSYSEGAGGYTF. The chain employs TRBV6-5 and TRBJ1-2, with 7 bases identical to TRBD1. With 0 bases clipped from V and 8 bases from J, the junction kept 6 bases outside the gene matches. The CDR3 consists of 14 residues. The germline V gene encodes CDR1 MNHEY and CDR2 SVGAGI.

The V gene is TRBV12-3 or TRBV12-4, the J gene TRBJ2-7, with D maybe TRBD2 (5 bases). The closer fit of TRBJ2-5 to the DNA end suggests the J call may be wrong. The length of the CDR3 is 14 residues. The CDR3 DNA reads as TGTGCCAGCAGTTACGGGGTACTTATGGAGACCCAGTACTTC. It is translated as CASSYGVLMETQYF.

About this clonotype: A much larger clone differs from this one at a single base, so this may be a read error. The chain recombines TRBV29-1 with TRBJ2-1, with 8 bases fitting TRBD2. CDR3 length equals 15 residues. Looked up from germline, CDR1 is SQVTM and CDR2 is ANQGSEA. With V trimmed by 4 bases and J by 2 bases, 7 bases remained unmatched. Here the CDR3 DNA reads TGCAGCGTTGCCAGCGGGAGAAGGACCTACAATGAGCAGTTCTTC. This translates into CSVASGRRTYNEQFF.